Shown below are 20 T cell receptor beta chains from a single sample sequenced in a study of T cells in Graves' hyperthyroidism and ophthalmopathy. Template material for amplifying TCR beta CDR3 regions consisted of RNA transcripts. A first-round RT-PCR of the TCR CDR3 used the HTBI primer set. Via MiXCR, TCRdb re-called the multiplex PCR reads, giving one row per CDR3 protein. The sample comprises around 530,000 distinct CDR3 sequences, roughly 17% of which are singletons, and 17% rests with the top ten. Sequencing was done on a sample of blood. The receptors were gathered from a woman between 18 and 29 years old with Graves' ophthalmopathy.

This clonotype has a count of ten or more. This sequence joins TRBV2 and TRBJ1-1; D not resolved. The germline CDR1 and CDR2 sequences are SNHLY and FYNNEI. The CDR3 contains 13 residues. The V and J ends lost 7 bases and 0 bases respectively, with 9 bases between them. The CDR3 DNA sequence: TGTGCCAGCATTTCTCGTTTGAACACTGAAGCTTTCTTT. Translated, it gives CASISRLNTEAFF.

In regard to this clonotype: A much larger clone sits a single nucleotide away, making a read error possible. The chain employs TRBV12-3 or TRBV12-4 and TRBJ1-5; D remains unclear. Trimming removed 5 bases from V and 1 base from J, with 12 bases in between. The CDR3 loop spans 15 amino acids. The CDR3 DNA reads as TGTGCCAGCAGTGATGAACAGTCAAGCAATCAGCCCCAGCATTTT. It codes for CASSDEQSSNQPQHF.

This clonotype was counted only a few times. CDR3 DNA sequence: TGTGCCAGCAGTCTATCGGGAGGGCCCGGGAACATTCAGTACTTC. This encodes CASSLSGGPGNIQYF. The chain joins TRBV9 to TRBJ2-4, with 8 nucleotides matching TRBD2. Germline V gives CDR1 SGDLS, CDR2 YYNGEE. The CDR3 runs to 15 residues. The trim removed 5 bases at V and 7 bases at J, leaving 11 bases unmatched.

This clonotype was picked up a small number of times. The chain carries TRBV19 and TRBJ1-5; unclear D gene. V lost 1 base to trimming and J lost 4 bases, with 5 bases between them. The CDR3 consists of 13 residues. Looked up from germline, CDR1 is LNHDA and CDR2 is SQIVND (reference sequence). Here the CDR3 DNA reads TGTGCCAGTAGTATAGGGATTAATCAGCCCCAGCATTTT. It codes for CASSIGINQPQHF.

The chain couples TRBV20-1 to TRBJ2-7; D possibly matches TRBD1 or TRBD2 (5 bases each). This CDR3 is 14 amino acids long. The germline gives CDR1 DFQATT, CDR2 SNEGSKA (reference sequence). Trimming took 1 base from V and 3 from J, leaving 13 bases between them. CDR3 nucleotides: TGCAGTGCTAGAGGGGCCGGGGACGGCTACGAGCAGTACTTC. Residues: CSARGAGDGYEQYF.

This clonotype was observed at least ten times. This rearrangement joins TRBV4-2 to TRBJ2-7; 8 bases align to TRBD1. There are 15 residues in the CDR3. Germline V gene sequence: CDR1 LGHNA, CDR2 YNFKEQ. V shed 0 bases, J shed 0 bases, and the junction held 1 base outside the gene matches. The CDR3 region is CASSQDRGPSYEQYF. The DNA for the CDR3 is TGTGCCAGCAGCCAAGACAGGGGGCCCTCCTACGAGCAGTACTTC.

The sample holds many counts of this clonotype. The rearrangement joins TRBV30 to TRBJ1-1; 7 bases agree with TRBD1. V gave up 3 bases and J gave up 5 bases; unmatched junction bases: 6. Germline V lookup: CDR1 GTSNPN, CDR2 SVGIG (reference sequence). CDR3 length equals 13 residues. The CDR3 sequence is CAWRPTGTTEAFF. The CDR3 nucleotides read TGTGCCTGGAGACCGACAGGGACAACTGAAGCTTTCTTT.

This clonotype was seen many times. A read error may account for a junction end that differs from germline. V gene TRBV5-5 combines with J gene TRBJ1-1, with a possible D match to TRBD1 (5 bases). The CDR3 length is 13 residues. Germline V gene lookup returns CDR1 SGHKS and CDR2 YYEKEE (reference sequence). In DNA form, the CDR3 reads TGTGCCAGCAACTTGATGGGGGGGGATGAAGCTTTCTTT. It yields the protein CASNLMGGDEAFF.

In its sample, this clonotype was seen a few times. Compared with germline, one end of the junction differs, possibly owing to a read error. DNA for the CDR3: TGTGCCAGCAGCGAAGACGGTATTAATCAGCCCCAGCATTTT. This encodes CASSEDGINQPQHF. The V call is TRBV2, the J call TRBJ1-5; D not resolved. CDR1 SNHLY and CDR2 FYNNEI come from the germline V gene. This CDR3 spans 14 amino acids.

This clonotype was detected many times. This chain links TRBV7-2 with TRBJ1-5; D is ambiguous. CDR3 size: 15 residues. Trimming shortened V by 2 bases and J by 3 bases, and 11 bases separated the two germline ends. Germline V gives CDR1 SGHTA, CDR2 FQGNSA. The CDR3 reads CASSLLGGYNQPQHF. The DNA of the CDR3 is TGTGCCAGCAGCTTATTGGGCGGATACAATCAGCCCCAGCATTTT.

Many counts were recorded for this clonotype. The chain couples TRBV27 to TRBJ2-7; tentatively, D is TRBD1 or TRBD2 (8 bases each). Germline assignment: CDR1 MNHEY and CDR2 SMNVEV (reference sequence). The CDR3 runs 15 residues. Trimming shortened V by 0 bases and J by 7 bases, and 16 bases separated the two germline ends. The CDR3 loop is CASSLSQGAGGEQYF. The CDR3 coding sequence is TGTGCCAGCAGTTTATCTCAGGGGGCGGGGGGAGAGCAGTACTTC.

This clonotype was counted between two and nine times. This rearrangement joins TRBV10-3 to TRBJ1-3; D remains ambiguous. This CDR3 region has 16 residues. The germline V gene encodes CDR1 ENHRY and CDR2 SYGVKD. Trimming shortened V by 0 bases and J by 0 bases, and 9 bases separated the two germline ends. The DNA of the CDR3 is TGTGCCATCAGTGAGTCGGTAGGGAGCTCTGGAAACACCATATATTTT. This translates into CAISESVGSSGNTIYF.

This clonotype was seen many times. The chain couples TRBV28 to TRBJ2-7, with 11 bases that match TRBD2. Germline CDR1 reads MDHEN; CDR2 reads SYDVKM. The J segment lost 5 bases and the V segment lost 6 bases, leaving 6 bases of the junction unmatched. The CDR3 loop spans 14 amino acids. The CDR3 loop is CASRTSGRGHEQYF. The CDR3 DNA reads as TGTGCCAGCAGAACTAGCGGGAGAGGACACGAGCAGTACTTC.

The rearrangement joins TRBV6-1 to TRBJ1-1, with TRBD1 matching 8 bases. Trimming removed 3 bases from V and 0 bases from J; junction bases left unmatched: 15. Germline CDR1 is MNHNS and CDR2 is SASEGT. The CDR3 spans 19 residues. The CDR3 here is CASSEEVDRDPFMNTEAFF. CDR3 DNA sequence: TGTGCCAGCAGTGAGGAGGTGGACAGGGACCCGTTCATGAACACTGAAGCTTTCTTT.

The rearrangement joins TRBV28 to TRBJ1-5; tentatively, D is TRBD1 (6 bases). This CDR3 comprises 14 residues. V was clipped by 5 bases and J by 11 bases, with 19 bases between them. Germline V gives CDR1 MDHEN, CDR2 SYDVKM. The CDR3 bases are TGTGCCAGCAGTCGCGGGGCAGGGGTAATAGCCCAGCATTTT. Translated: CASSRGAGVIAQHF.

A word on this clonotype: An end of the junction does not agree with germline; a read error may underlie this. The chain is built from TRBV12-3 or TRBV12-4 and TRBJ1-4; maybe TRBD1 (5 bases). The CDR3 has 16 amino acids. In DNA, the CDR3 is TGTACCAGCAGCCCTCAGGGAGGGGCAACTAATGAAAAACTGTTTTTT. It encodes CTSSPQGGATNEKLFF.

The chain is built from TRBV5-4 and TRBJ2-1; D not resolved. Germline assignment: CDR1 SGHNT and CDR2 YYREEE (reference sequence). The germline V and J ends were trimmed by 0 bases and 2 bases, with 9 bases remaining between them. This CDR3 comprises 15 residues. The CDR3 coding sequence is TGTGCCAGCAGCTTGGACGACGGAGCCTACAATGAGCAGTTCTTC. It encodes CASSLDDGAYNEQFF.

This chain joins TRBV5-1 and TRBJ2-7; the match to TRBD1 covers 10 bases. Trimming at V came to 3 bases and at J to 2 bases, leaving 8 bases not matched to a gene. Germline lookup yields CDR1 SGHRS and CDR2 YFSETQ. This CDR3 spans 16 amino acids. CDR3 region: CASSSGTGEDTYEQYF. CDR3 DNA: TGCGCCAGCAGCTCCGGGACAGGGGAGGACACCTACGAGCAGTACTTC.

Ten or more counts support this clonotype. This rearrangement joins TRBV11-3 to TRBJ1-2; D possibly corresponds to TRBD1 (5 bases). Germline CDR1 reads SGHNT; CDR2 reads YENEEA. The CDR3 has 13 residues. Trimming shortened V by 3 bases and J by 4 bases, and 9 bases separated the two germline ends. The CDR3 reads CASSLAGGYGYTF. The CDR3 DNA is TGTGCCAGCAGCTTGGCGGGGGGCTATGGCTACACCTTC.

In this sample, this clonotype turned up a few times. V gene TRBV10-1 combines with J gene TRBJ1-1; unclear D gene. Trimming stripped 6 bases from V and 4 bases from J, with 12 bases between. Germline CDR1 and CDR2: WNHNN and SYGVQD (reference sequence). The CDR3 covers 13 residues. The CDR3 is CASSRGRSTEAFF. Here the CDR3 DNA reads TGCGCCAGCAGCCGAGGGCGGAGCACTGAAGCTTTCTTT.